Here is one TCR beta chain with its context. The data derive from a study of blood T cell repertoires in COVID-19. Libraries were prepared by immunoSEQ multiplex PCR; TCRdb keeps only in-frame clonotypes and omits some of them. Of 130,000 to 150,000 clones listed, approximately 84% are singletons. The V end was cut by 0 bases, the J end by 1 base, with 12 bases between. There are 16 residues in the CDR3. The TCR was taken from a woman older than 75 in a cohort sampled during active or convalescent COVID-19. The V gene is TRBV23-1, the J gene TRBJ1-1; weak D call: TRBD1 (6 bases). TRBV23-1 falls under the ORF class, with uncertain function. The specimen was peripheral blood. The CDR3 sequence: CASSQSGGQKNTEAFF. The CDR3 DNA sequence: TGCGCCAGCAGTCAATCCGGGGGGCAGAAGAACACTGAAGCTTTCTTT.